This T cell receptor beta chain stems from a study of Graves' ophthalmopathy and Graves' hyperthyroidism. Regarding the study as a whole: Blood also carried most expanded thyroid clonotypes exceeding 0.001 frequency.

This CDR3 is built from 14 residues. Germline V gene lookup returns CDR1 LGHNA and CDR2 YSLEER. Trimming removed 0 bases at V and 5 bases at J, with 10 bases between. Concerning this clonotype: Its antigen is not identified.

Researchers took RNA transcripts and amplified TCR beta CDR3 regions from them. HTBI primers primed a first-round RT-PCR, and a second-round multiplex PCR followed. TCRdb re-called the multiplex PCR reads with MiXCR, one entry per CDR3 protein. The data contain around 1.1 million distinct CDR3 sequences, roughly two fifths of them singletons. Enrolled hyperthyroidism patients had a new diagnosis, a duration under 2 months, and an age of 18 to 65. This clonotype was sampled from an adult man with Graves' hyperthyroidism. The chain recombines TRBV4-3 with TRBJ2-5; D gene uncertain. The sequenced sample was peripheral blood or thyroid tissue (not recorded which). DNA of the CDR3: TGCGCCAGCAGCCAAGACGGTCAGCTCGAGACCCAGTACTTC. This encodes CASSQDGQLETQYF.